Following are 19 T cell receptor beta chains from one sample sequenced in a study of blood T cell repertoires in COVID-19. TCRdb's table, derived via immunoSEQ multiplex PCR, lists solely in-frame clones and lacks some. This sample has over 120,000 clones, with 60% to 80% found just once. Material: peripheral blood. All receptors derive from a woman in her 50s with active or convalescent COVID-19.

The rearrangement links TRBV12-3 or TRBV12-4 to TRBJ1-5; perhaps TRBD1 as D (5 bases). The CDR3 runs 13 residues. Trimming shortened V by 3 bases and J by 5 bases, and 8 bases separated the two germline ends. The CDR3 coding sequence is TGTGCCAGCAGTTTGGTAGGGGATCAGCCCCAGCATTTT. It yields the protein CASSLVGDQPQHF.

V usage is TRBV7-9 and J usage is TRBJ2-7; no reliable D call. Germline values: CDR1 SEHNR, CDR2 FQNEAQ (reference sequence). With 2 bases removed from V and 7 bases from J, the gap between germline ends came to 9 bases. The CDR3 sequence is 12 residues long. In nucleotides, the CDR3 is TGTGCCAGCAGCTTACACTCCGCTGAGCAGTACTTC. Its translation: CASSLHSAEQYF.

This clone appeared once. V is TRBV7-2 and J is TRBJ2-1, with D tentatively TRBD2 (6 bases). The CDR3 is 14 residues long. Per germline, CDR1 SGHTA and CDR2 FQGNSA. The germline V and J ends were trimmed by 3 bases and 10 bases, with 16 bases remaining between them. CDR3: CASSLERREGEQFF. In DNA form, the CDR3 reads TGTGCCAGCAGCTTGGAGAGGCGGGAAGGGGAGCAGTTCTTC.

V usage is TRBV7-9 and J usage is TRBJ1-1; weak D call: TRBD1 (5 bases). The germline CDR1 and CDR2 sequences are SEHNR and FQNEAQ (reference sequence). V shed 0 bases and J shed 7 bases, with 21 bases lying between them. The CDR3 is 17 amino acids. CDR3: CASSLALRQGKAFEAFF. The DNA of the CDR3 is TGTGCCAGCAGCTTAGCGCTTAGGCAGGGAAAGGCGTTTGAAGCTTTCTTT.

The CDR3: CSVEEMRTSGANVLTF. DNA for the CDR3: TGCAGCGTTGAAGAAATGCGCACTTCTGGGGCCAACGTCCTGACTTTC. This chain links TRBV29-1 with TRBJ2-6; D is undetermined. The germline V gene encodes CDR1 SQVTM and CDR2 ANQGSEA. The CDR3 totals 16 residues. The V and J ends lost 0 bases and 1 base respectively, with 10 bases between them.

The chain is built from TRBV12-2 and TRBJ2-7; TRBD1, the table's D call, was not compared with the DNA. TRBV12-2 is designated a pseudogene. The CDR3 spans 17 residues. CDR3 in amino acids: CASRSGLERTPSYEQYF. CDR3 DNA sequence: TGTGCAAGTCGCTCCGGTTTAGAAAGGACACCCTCCTACGAGCAGTACTTC.

In its sample, this clone was seen many times. The chain carries TRBV7-6 and TRBJ2-2, with D possibly matching TRBD1 (5 bases). Germline lookup yields CDR1 SGHVS and CDR2 FNYEAQ. This CDR3 contains 16 residues. Trimming removed 1 base from V and 0 bases from J, with 9 bases in between. The CDR3 DNA follows: TGTGCCAGCAGCTTAGGACAGTCCGCGAACACCGGGGAGCTGTTTTTT. This encodes CASSLGQSANTGELFF.

CDR3 in amino acids: CASSVRGGTEAFF. CDR3 bases: TGTGCCAGCAGCGTACGCGGGGGCACTGAAGCTTTCTTT. This chain joins TRBV9 and TRBJ1-1, with a weak D call TRBD1 (5 bases). The CDR3 covers 13 residues. CDR1 SGDLS and CDR2 YYNGEE come from the germline V gene. The V gene lost 1 base and the J gene lost 4 bases, with 8 bases spanning the gap.

The chain recombines TRBV11-2 with TRBJ2-7; maybe TRBD2 (6 bases). V shed 1 base and J shed 3 bases, with 13 bases lying between them. Per germline, CDR1 SGHAT and CDR2 FQNNGV. CDR3 length equals 15 residues. The CDR3 loop reads CASSLGRGSGYEQYF. CDR3 DNA sequence: TGTGCCAGCAGCTTAGGGAGGGGTAGCGGCTACGAGCAGTACTTC.

The chain is built from TRBV29-1 and TRBJ1-2, with 9 nucleotides matching TRBD1. J was trimmed by 4 bases and V by 8 bases; bases with no gene match: 8. CDR1 is SQVTM, CDR2 ANQGSEA, per germline. The CDR3 runs to 13 residues. This chain's CDR3 is CSTIGTGSYGYTF. The CDR3 DNA sequence: TGCAGCACGATAGGGACAGGGTCCTATGGCTACACCTTC.

In this sample, this clone turned up once. V gene TRBV29-1 combines with J gene TRBJ1-1; tentatively, D is TRBD1 (5 bases). The V and J ends lost 6 bases and 3 bases respectively, with 11 bases between them. The CDR3 is 12 amino acids. The germline V gene has CDR1 SQVTM and CDR2 ANQGSEA. The DNA for the CDR3 is TGCAGCGTACAGGATGGGGACACTGAAGCTTTCTTT. It specifies CSVQDGDTEAFF.

This clone has only one observation. The genes are TRBV5-1 and TRBJ1-2, with D maybe TRBD1 (5 bases). The CDR3 contains 17 residues. V dropped 0 bases and J dropped 0 bases, with 15 bases sitting between them. Germline loops: CDR1 SGHRS, CDR2 YFSETQ. Here the CDR3 reads CASSLGGGASANYGYTF. CDR3 DNA: TGCGCCAGCAGCTTGGGAGGTGGGGCCTCAGCTAACTATGGCTACACCTTC.

The J gene is TRBJ2-7, the V gene TRBV7-9; D is possibly TRBD2 (6 bases). The V end lost 5 bases, the J end lost 3 bases, and 14 bases lay between the germline ends. The CDR3 is made up of 14 amino acids. CDR1 is SEHNR, CDR2 FQNEAQ, per germline (reference sequence). The CDR3 is CASSPDGGLYEQYF. The DNA of the CDR3 is TGTGCCAGCAGCCCTGACGGGGGACTCTACGAGCAGTACTTC.

This clone was found a few times. V and J are TRBV7-8 and TRBJ2-6; D unclear. V lost 3 bases and J lost 0, with 9 bases in between. Germline V CDR1 and CDR2: SGHVS, FQNEAQ. This CDR3 region has 16 residues. The CDR3 here is CASSLGVSSGANVLTF. CDR3 bases: TGTGCCAGCAGCTTGGGCGTTAGCTCTGGGGCCAACGTCCTGACTTTC.

The genes are TRBV6-6 and TRBJ2-1; TRBD2 matches at 13 bases. V lost 6 bases, J lost 0 bases, and 2 bases stayed unmatched. The germline V gene encodes CDR1 MNHNY and CDR2 SVGAGI (reference sequence). This CDR3 comprises 16 residues. This CDR3 is CASRGLAGSSYNEQFF. The CDR3 bases are TGTGCCAGCAGGGGACTAGCGGGGAGCTCCTACAATGAGCAGTTCTTC.

The V call is TRBV7-2, the J call TRBJ2-7; 8 bases agree with TRBD2. Trimming took 1 base from V and 6 from J; bases not matched to a gene: 2. The CDR3 has 13 residues. Germline CDR1 is SGHTA and CDR2 is FQGNSA. CDR3 sequence reads: CASSLVAGGEQYF. The DNA for the CDR3 is TGTGCCAGCAGCTTAGTTGCGGGGGGCGAGCAGTACTTC.

The rearrangement joins TRBV19 to TRBJ1-4, with 11 positions matching TRBD1. The CDR3 has 15 amino acids. The J segment lost 8 bases and the V segment lost 3 bases, leaving 5 bases of the junction unmatched. Per germline, CDR1 LNHDA and CDR2 SQIVND (reference sequence). CDR3 nucleotides: TGTGCCAGTAGTATTTCGGGACAGGGGGGGGAAAAACTGTTTTTT. Encoded protein: CASSISGQGGEKLFF. Full variable domain (remainder filled in from reference TRBV19 and TRBJ1-4): DGGITQSPKYLFRKEGQNVTLSCEQNLNHDAMYWYRQDPGQGLRLIYYSQIVNDFQKGDIAEGYSVSREKKESFPLTVTSAQKNPTAFYLCASSISGQGGEKLFFGSGTQLSVL.

This clone appeared a single time. V usage is TRBV30 and J usage is TRBJ2-7; 10 bases are a match to TRBD1. Germline V gives CDR1 GTSNPN, CDR2 SVGIG (reference sequence). The V gene end was trimmed by 4 bases and the J gene end by 2 bases; junction bases not matched to a gene: 5. The CDR3 runs 14 residues. CDR3 in amino acids: CAWTQDRGPYEQYF. In DNA form, the CDR3 reads TGTGCCTGGACCCAAGACAGGGGGCCCTACGAGCAGTACTTC.

This chain joins TRBV6-7 and TRBJ2-3; tentatively, D is TRBD2 (6 bases). TRBV6-7 is given ORF status, its function remaining uncertain. This CDR3 is built from 17 residues. Between the trimmed V and J ends, which lost 3 bases and 0 bases, there was a span of 16 bases. This chain's CDR3 is CASSYCFRERSTDTQYF. The CDR3 nucleotides read TGTGCCAGCAGTTATTGCTTCCGGGAGCGTAGCACAGATACGCAGTATTTT.